A selection of T cell receptor beta chains follows, all from one sample in a study of T cell responses to AZD1222 COVID-19 vaccine. Clones were sequenced by immunoSEQ multiplex PCR, and TCRdb holds only the in-frame ones, with some missing. The profile shows approximately 130,000 clones, around 86% of them singletons. Sequenced material: peripheral blood, taken 28 days after the second AZD1222 dose. The receptors were gathered from an adult who received the AZD1222 COVID-19 vaccine. Both conserved end residues are part of each CDR3. A D gene is named only where the DNA matches it firmly.

TRBV15,15,TRBD2,CATSREGGGIDEQYF
TRBV7-2,15,TRBD2,CASSLLGGAYNEQFF
TRBV12-5,15,NA,CASGFGGGAGDTQYF
TRBV5-4,14,NA,CASSSGSVFDEQYF
TRBV6-5,15,NA,CASSYGRTIGGELFF
TRBV18,16,NA,CASSPAFNRITYEQYF
TRBV28,15,TRBD1,CASSLWRTGNQPQHF
TRBV19,14,TRBD1,CASSLQGAGTEAFF
TRBV5-8,16,NA,CASSSLESDRYTEAFF
TRBV18,14,NA,CASSPPNSKETQYF
TRBV6-2/TRBV6-3,13,TRBD1,CASSADRVDGYTF
TRBV7-9,13,NA,CASSFSLQETQYF
TRBV5-8,14,TRBD1,CASSPGQDLYEQYF
TRBV7-2,15,NA,CASTEMGISTYEQYF
TRBV9,14,NA,CASSYRDIPYEQYF
TRBV2,13,NA,CASNPNRNQPQHF
TRBV11-2,14,NA,CASSSSPVLGGYTF
TRBV6-5,13,NA,CASSPRDTGELFF
TRBV7-3,15,TRBD2,CASSLLAGGPDTQYF
TRBV7-2,15,TRBD1,CASSLDRGPNQPQHF
TRBV28,15,TRBD1,CASSLGQGFRTPLHF
TRBV4-3,16,TRBD2,CASSRDAAGIPDTQYF
TRBV6-5,13,TRBD1,CASRETGRNGYTF
TRBV9,15,NA,CASSVDGGSGNTIYF